The 14 T cell receptor beta chains below all came from one sample that was sequenced in a study of T cells in Graves' hyperthyroidism and ophthalmopathy. From RNA transcripts, TCR beta CDR3 regions were amplified. The HTBI primer set drove a first-round RT-PCR of the TCR CDR3. TCRdb processed the multiplex PCR reads anew with MiXCR; each CDR3 protein has one entry. The sample contains approximately 300,000 distinct CDR3 sequences, around 15% of which appear only once. The sample taken for sequencing was blood. These receptor sequences come from a woman in her fifties or sixties with Graves' ophthalmopathy.

This clonotype has ten or more counts. The chain carries TRBV9 and TRBJ2-3; D not certain. V dropped 0 bases and J dropped 0 bases, with 2 bases sitting between them. The CDR3 has 13 amino acids. Germline assignment: CDR1 SGDLS and CDR2 YYNGEE. This CDR3 is CASSVGSTDTQYF. CDR3 nucleotides: TGTGCCAGCAGCGTAGGGAGCACAGATACGCAGTATTTT.

This clonotype has at least ten counts. The rearrangement links TRBV7-9 to TRBJ2-1; D is unclear. Germline V CDR1 and CDR2: SEHNR, FQNEAQ (reference sequence). The CDR3 loop spans 15 amino acids. The V and J ends lost 3 bases and 5 bases respectively, with 14 bases between them. The CDR3 here is CASSLSHSRNNEQFF. In DNA, the CDR3 is TGTGCCAGCAGCTTGTCGCACTCTAGAAACAATGAGCAGTTCTTC.

V gene TRBV7-8 combines with J gene TRBJ1-4; possibly TRBD1 for D (6 bases). The germline V and J ends were trimmed by 1 base and 7 bases, with 13 bases remaining between them. Germline V lookup: CDR1 SGHVS, CDR2 FQNEAQ. CDR3 size: 15 residues. As DNA, the CDR3 is TGTGCCAGCAGCTTAGACGGGGGGCGCGGTGAAAAACTGTTTTTT. As protein: CASSLDGGRGEKLFF.

This clonotype was seen only a few times. V usage is TRBV27 and J usage is TRBJ1-6; D ambiguous. Trimming shortened V by 0 bases and J by 10 bases, and 16 bases separated the two germline ends. Germline V gene lookup returns CDR1 MNHEY and CDR2 SMNVEV (reference sequence). CDR3 length: 16 residues. CDR3 region: CASSLSKVPRESPLHF. In DNA, the CDR3 is TGTGCCAGCAGTTTATCGAAGGTTCCACGGGAATCACCCCTCCACTTT.

This clonotype appeared once. The J gene is TRBJ2-3, the V gene TRBV27; D gene uncertain. V was clipped by 6 bases and J by 0 bases, with 10 bases between them. Per germline, CDR1 MNHEY and CDR2 SMNVEV (reference sequence). CDR3 length: 14 amino acids. The CDR3 sequence: CASSGWRSTDTQYF. Written as DNA, the CDR3 is TGTGCCAGCAGCGGCTGGCGGAGCACAGATACGCAGTATTTT.

The chain carries TRBV6-2 or TRBV6-3 and TRBJ2-1; D gene ambiguous. The CDR3 consists of 14 residues. Trimming took 0 bases from V and 6 from J, leaving 9 bases between them. CDR1 and CDR2 (germline): MNHEY, SVGEGT. The CDR3 spells CASSYSAQSNEQFF. In nucleotides, the CDR3 is TGTGCCAGCAGTTACTCGGCGCAGAGCAATGAGCAGTTCTTC.

The chain has TRBV29-1 and TRBJ2-1; 12 bases map to TRBD1. This CDR3 is 15 amino acids long. V was clipped by 3 bases and J by 4 bases; unmatched bases: 4. Germline CDR1 and CDR2: SQVTM and ANQGSEA. This chain's CDR3 is CSVDSGQGAYNEQFF. The CDR3 DNA sequence: TGCAGCGTTGATTCGGGACAGGGGGCTTACAATGAGCAGTTCTTC.

V gene TRBV11-2 combines with J gene TRBJ1-2; D might be TRBD1 (5 bases). The V gene's germline CDR1 is SGHAT and CDR2 FQNNGV. V was shortened by 3 bases and J by 8 bases, with 13 bases between the two germline ends. The CDR3 has 13 amino acids. CDR3 sequence (DNA): TGTGCCAGCAGCTTTACGGGGGTAGAGGGCTACACCTTC. Protein: CASSFTGVEGYTF.

This clonotype was found many times. V and J are TRBV7-2 and TRBJ1-2; D is possibly TRBD1 (6 bases). The V end was cut by 5 bases, the J end by 4 bases, with 17 bases between. The CDR3 spans 15 residues. In germline, CDR1 is SGHTA, CDR2 FQGNSA. The CDR3 protein is CASSAGGGRFYGYTF. CDR3 DNA sequence: TGTGCCAGCAGCGCCGGGGGGGGCCGATTCTATGGCTACACCTTC.

This clonotype was detected ten times or more. This could be a read error, since a much larger clone is one nucleotide away. The genes are TRBV12-3 or TRBV12-4 and TRBJ1-2; no firm D call. The length of the CDR3 is 14 residues. The CDR3 is CTSSLRRINYGYTF. The DNA of the CDR3 is TGTACCAGCAGTTTACGGCGGATTAACTATGGCTACACCTTC.

This clonotype was counted a single time. This chain uses TRBV19 with TRBJ1-5; tentative D call: TRBD1 (6 bases). V lost 8 bases, J lost 7 bases, and 24 bases lay in between. The germline CDR1 and CDR2 sequences are LNHDA and SQIVND (reference sequence). This CDR3 has 16 amino acids. Here the CDR3 DNA reads TGTGCCAGTCGTGGAACGGACACAATAAGGGGGCAGCCCCAGCATTTT. It codes for CASRGTDTIRGQPQHF.

This clonotype was seen many times. The V call is TRBV9, the J call TRBJ2-5; 15 nucleotides agree with TRBD2. The CDR3 runs to 17 residues. With 0 bases clipped from V and 2 bases from J, the junction kept 2 bases outside the gene matches. Germline-derived CDR1 and CDR2 are SGDLS and YYNGEE. CDR3 bases: TGTGCCAGCAGCGTAGGAGGGACTAGCGGGGGGCAAGAGACCCAGTACTTC. Its translation is CASSVGGTSGGQETQYF.

This clonotype was seen many times. The rearrangement uses TRBV27 and TRBJ2-1; perhaps TRBD2 as D (5 bases). The germline gives CDR1 MNHEY, CDR2 SMNVEV (reference sequence). This CDR3 spans 12 amino acids. V dropped 6 bases and J dropped 9 bases, with 12 bases sitting between them. CDR3 region: CASSHGVGEQFF. The CDR3 coding sequence is TGTGCCAGCAGCCACGGGGTGGGTGAGCAGTTCTTC.

This clonotype was observed at least ten times. The chain couples TRBV18 to TRBJ2-7, with D perhaps matching TRBD2 (6 bases). The CDR3 extends over 14 amino acids. Between the trimmed V and J ends, which lost 9 bases and 4 bases, there was a span of 19 bases. Per germline, CDR1 KGHSH and CDR2 LQKENI. The CDR3 loop is CASKKGRDEYEQYF. In nucleotides, the CDR3 is TGTGCCAGTAAAAAGGGGCGGGATGAATACGAGCAGTACTTC. The entire variable domain, with the rest obtained from reference TRBV18 and TRBJ2-7, is as follows: NAGVMQNPRHLVRRRGQEARLRCSPMKGHSHVYWYRQLPEEGLKFMVYLQKENIIDESGMPKERFSAEFPKEGPSILRIQQVVRGDSAAYFCASKKGRDEYEQYFGPGTRLTVT.